These 2 T cell receptor beta chains were all obtained from the same sample, sequenced in a study of blood T cells in healthy people across ages. For the second PCR, which ran for 7 to 11 cycles, a sample-barcoded 5' primer and a J-beta primer mix were used. In TCRdb, the 5' RACE reads were re-called with MiXCR into one record per CDR3 protein. Of around 1,600,000 distinct CDR3 sequences listed, approximately 42% were seen once; the top ten hold less than 5%. What was sequenced was blood. Every receptor here comes from a young woman in good health.

The V gene is TRBV6-5, the J gene TRBJ1-2, with a weak D call TRBD1 (5 bases). The CDR3 runs to 13 residues. CDR1 MNHEY and CDR2 SVGAGI come from the germline V gene. Trimming stripped 7 bases from V and 7 bases from J, with 16 bases between. The CDR3 reads CASTGGGYSGYTF. CDR3 bases: TGTGCCAGCACCGGGGGGGGTTATAGTGGCTACACCTTC.

This clonotype has a handful of counts. The CDR3 nucleotides are TGTGCCAGCAAATACAGCGGGGTTTCACCCCTCCACTTT. Encoded protein: CASKYSGVSPLHF. The rearrangement links TRBV27 to TRBJ1-6; D unclear. CDR1 and CDR2 from the germline V gene are MNHEY and SMNVEV (reference sequence). V was trimmed by 7 bases and J by 9 bases, leaving 13 bases between them. The CDR3 length is 13 residues.